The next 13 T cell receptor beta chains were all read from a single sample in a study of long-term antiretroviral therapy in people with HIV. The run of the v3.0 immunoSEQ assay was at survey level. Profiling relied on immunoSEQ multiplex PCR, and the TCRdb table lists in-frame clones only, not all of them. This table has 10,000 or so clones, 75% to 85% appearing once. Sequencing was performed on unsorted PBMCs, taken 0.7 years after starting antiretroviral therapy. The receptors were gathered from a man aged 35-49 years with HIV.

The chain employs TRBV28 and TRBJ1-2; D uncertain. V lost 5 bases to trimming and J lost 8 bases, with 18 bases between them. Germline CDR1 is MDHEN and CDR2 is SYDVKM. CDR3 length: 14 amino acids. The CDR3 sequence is CASSPTTPFYGYTF. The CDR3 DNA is TGTGCCAGCAGTCCAACAACGCCGTTTTACGGCTACACCTTC.

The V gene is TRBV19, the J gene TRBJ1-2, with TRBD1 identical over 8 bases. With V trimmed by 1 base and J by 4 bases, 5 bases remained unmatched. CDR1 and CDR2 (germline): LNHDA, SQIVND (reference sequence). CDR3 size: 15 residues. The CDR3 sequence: CASSIVMDRAYGYTF. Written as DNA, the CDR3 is TGTGCCAGTAGTATAGTTATGGACAGGGCCTATGGCTACACCTTC.

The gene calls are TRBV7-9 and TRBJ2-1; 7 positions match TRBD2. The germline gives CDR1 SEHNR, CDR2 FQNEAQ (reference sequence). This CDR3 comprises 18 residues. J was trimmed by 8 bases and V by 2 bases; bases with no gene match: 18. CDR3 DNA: TGTGCCAGCAGCTTAAACTTAGCGGGTTTAAGTTTTGACTATGAGCAGTTCTTC. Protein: CASSLNLAGLSFDYEQFF.

CDR3 nucleotides: TGTGCCAGCAGCTTGGGGTCGGGTGGCCAAGAGACCCAGTACTTC. Translated, it gives CASSLGSGGQETQYF. The chain couples TRBV5-4 to TRBJ2-5; D uncertain. Germline CDR1 SGHNT, CDR2 YYREEE (reference sequence). Trimming took off 0 bases at V and 1 base at J, with 10 bases between the two ends. CDR3 length equals 15 residues.

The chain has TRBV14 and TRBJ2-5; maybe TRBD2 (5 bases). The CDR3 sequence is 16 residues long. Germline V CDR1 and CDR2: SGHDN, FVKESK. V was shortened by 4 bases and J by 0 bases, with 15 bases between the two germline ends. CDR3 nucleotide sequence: TGTGCCAGCAGCCCTGGGGTAGCGAGGTACCAAGAGACCCAGTACTTC. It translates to CASSPGVARYQETQYF.

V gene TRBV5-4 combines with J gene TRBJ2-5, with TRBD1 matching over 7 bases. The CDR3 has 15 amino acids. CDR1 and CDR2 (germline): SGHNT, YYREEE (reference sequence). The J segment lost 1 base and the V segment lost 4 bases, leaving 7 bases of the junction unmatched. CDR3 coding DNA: TGTGCCAGCAGCAATGGGTACAGGGGCCAAGAGACCCAGTACTTC. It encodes CASSNGYRGQETQYF.

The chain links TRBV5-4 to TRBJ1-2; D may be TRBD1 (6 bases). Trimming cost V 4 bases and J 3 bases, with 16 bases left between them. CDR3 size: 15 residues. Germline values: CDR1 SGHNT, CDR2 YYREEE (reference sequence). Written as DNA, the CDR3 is TGTGCCAGCAGCCCCCGACCGACAGGCCACTATGGCTACACCTTC. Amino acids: CASSPRPTGHYGYTF. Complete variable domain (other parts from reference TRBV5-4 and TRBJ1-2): ETGVTQSPTHLIKTRGQQVTLRCSSQSGHNTVSWYQQALGQGPQFIFQYYREEENGRGNFPPRFSGLQFPNYSSELNVNALELDDSALYLCASSPRPTGHYGYTFGSGTRLTVV.

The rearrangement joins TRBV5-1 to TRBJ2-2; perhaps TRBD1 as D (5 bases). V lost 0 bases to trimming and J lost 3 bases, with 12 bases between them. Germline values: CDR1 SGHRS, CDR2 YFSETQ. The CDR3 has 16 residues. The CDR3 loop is CASSLVFQGYTGELFF. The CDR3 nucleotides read TGCGCCAGCAGCTTGGTTTTCCAGGGATACACCGGGGAGCTGTTTTTT.

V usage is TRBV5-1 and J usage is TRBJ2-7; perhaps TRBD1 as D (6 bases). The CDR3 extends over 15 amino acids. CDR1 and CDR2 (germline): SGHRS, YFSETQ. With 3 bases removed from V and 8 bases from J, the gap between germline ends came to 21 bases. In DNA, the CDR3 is TGCGCCAGCAGCTCCACACTTGGAATACAGGGTCAGCAGTACTTC. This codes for CASSSTLGIQGQQYF.

The DNA for the CDR3 is TGCGCCAGCAGCCAAGAAGTAGCGGGTGGGTGGGAGCAGTACTTC. Amino acid sequence: CASSQEVAGGWEQYF. V is TRBV4-3 and J is TRBJ2-7, with 7 positions matching TRBD2. This CDR3 is 15 amino acids long. Germline V gene data show CDR1 as LGHNA and CDR2 as YSLEER. Losses at the gene ends were 0 bases for V and 7 bases for J; bases not matched to a gene: 9.

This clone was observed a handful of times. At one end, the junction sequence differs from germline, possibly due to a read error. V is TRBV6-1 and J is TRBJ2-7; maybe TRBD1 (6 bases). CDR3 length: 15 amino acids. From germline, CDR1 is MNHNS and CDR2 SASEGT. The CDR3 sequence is CASREVQGSGDEQYF. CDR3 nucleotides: TGTGCCAGCAGGGAAGTACAGGGCTCTGGGGACGAGCAGTACTTC.

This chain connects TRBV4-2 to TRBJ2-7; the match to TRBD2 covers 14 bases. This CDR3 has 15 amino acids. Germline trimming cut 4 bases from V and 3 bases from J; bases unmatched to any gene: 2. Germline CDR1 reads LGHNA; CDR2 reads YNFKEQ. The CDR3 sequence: CASSPGTSGGYEQYF. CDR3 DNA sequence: TGTGCCAGCAGCCCAGGGACTAGCGGGGGCTACGAGCAGTACTTC.

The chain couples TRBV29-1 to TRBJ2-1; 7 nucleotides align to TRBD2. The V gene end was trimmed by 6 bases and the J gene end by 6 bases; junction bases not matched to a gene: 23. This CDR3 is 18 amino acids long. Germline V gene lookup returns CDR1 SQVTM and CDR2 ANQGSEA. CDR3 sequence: CSVWGGGETGAGGNEQFF. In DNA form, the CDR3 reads TGCAGCGTCTGGGGCGGGGGTGAGACGGGCGCCGGGGGCAATGAGCAGTTCTTC.